The 26 T cell receptor beta chains listed next were all sequenced from one sample in a study of cytomegalovirus exposure and HLA in healthy donors. Amplification used 60 Vbeta primers and 13 Jbeta primers. Some clones are missing from TCRdb's copy, which holds only in-frame ones; the method was immunoSEQ multiplex PCR. The table records 120,000 to 150,000 clones, 78% of them present only once. Input material: PBMCs. The receptors stem from a male donor in good health and CMV-seronegative.

The CDR3 reads CASSVVSAGGGIEQFF. The CDR3 DNA is TGTGCCAGCAGCGTAGTTTCGGCGGGAGGGGGAATTGAGCAGTTCTTC. V is TRBV9 and J is TRBJ2-1, with 9 bases aligning to TRBD2. CDR3 length: 16 amino acids. CDR1 SGDLS and CDR2 YYNGEE come from the germline V gene. V shed 0 bases and J 9 bases; nucleotides not matched to a gene: 10.

The chain is built from TRBV11-2 and TRBJ1-1, with D possibly matching TRBD1 (5 bases). V was cut by 4 bases and J by 1 base, with 16 bases left in between. CDR1 is SGHAT and CDR2 is FQNNGV in the germline V gene. The CDR3 consists of 16 residues. In DNA, the CDR3 is TGTGCCAGCAGCTCATCAGGGTTTTTTAAGAACACTGAAGCTTTCTTT. Protein sequence: CASSSSGFFKNTEAFF.

This clone was counted only a few times. J is TRBJ2-3 and V is TRBV2; 8 bases map to TRBD2. Germline CDR1 reads SNHLY; CDR2 reads FYNNEI. V dropped 2 bases and J dropped 10; count of bases not matched to a gene: 5. This CDR3 comprises 13 residues. The CDR3 region has the DNA TGTGCCAGCAGTGAACTAGCGGGCTCTGCGCAGTATTTT. Protein: CASSELAGSAQYF.

V usage is TRBV29-1 and J usage is TRBJ2-2, with 8 bases that match TRBD1. Losses at the gene ends were 4 bases for V and 1 base for J; bases not matched to a gene: 2. CDR1 is SQVTM and CDR2 is ANQGSEA in the germline V gene. The CDR3 consists of 14 residues. CDR3 in DNA: TGCAGCGTTGGGGGGACAGGGAACACCGGGGAGCTGTTTTTT. Its translation is CSVGGTGNTGELFF.

The CDR3 DNA is TGTGCCAGCAGTACAGGGGGCAGGAAGCAAGGCTACACCTTC. Residues: CASSTGGRKQGYTF. The V call is TRBV6-5, the J call TRBJ1-2; TRBD1 matches at 9 bases. The germline CDR1 and CDR2 sequences are MNHEY and SVGAGI. The CDR3 length is 14 residues. Unmatched junction bases numbered 9, after V lost 5 bases and J lost 8 bases.

This chain joins TRBV29-1 and TRBJ2-7; TRBD2 aligns across 7 bases. CDR1 and CDR2 from the germline V gene are SQVTM and ANQGSEA. The junction had 8 bases not matched to a gene; V was cut back by 0 bases and J by 3 bases. This CDR3 has 15 amino acids. CDR3 DNA sequence: TGCAGCGTTGAAGATCGGGGGGAGGACCTCTACGAGCAGTACTTC. Translation: CSVEDRGEDLYEQYF.

V is TRBV27 and J is TRBJ1-4; D is ambiguous. The CDR3 consists of 13 residues. V was trimmed by 2 bases and J by 5 bases, leaving 6 bases between them. Germline lookup yields CDR1 MNHEY and CDR2 SMNVEV (reference sequence). CDR3 sequence reads: CASSLRRNEKLFF. CDR3 nucleotide sequence: TGTGCCAGCAGTTTACGCAGAAATGAAAAACTGTTTTTT.

This chain links TRBV6-6 with TRBJ2-5, with 7 nucleotides matching TRBD1. Germline lookup yields CDR1 MNHNY and CDR2 SVGAGI (reference sequence). V gave up 0 bases and J gave up 5 bases; unmatched junction bases: 9. The CDR3 extends over 16 amino acids. CDR3 amino acids: CASSYSAGGYTETQYF. CDR3 in DNA: TGTGCCAGCAGTTACTCCGCAGGGGGATACACGGAGACCCAGTACTTC.

This chain joins TRBV19 and TRBJ2-7, with TRBD2 matching 10 bases. This CDR3 has 16 residues. Looked up from germline, CDR1 is LNHDA and CDR2 is SQIVND (reference sequence). With 5 bases clipped from V and 2 bases from J, the junction kept 9 bases outside the gene matches. CDR3: CASSLMGLAGAYEQYF. Written as DNA, the CDR3 is TGTGCCAGTAGTTTGATGGGGCTAGCGGGGGCCTACGAGCAGTACTTC.

This clone was seen only once. The rearrangement joins TRBV19 to TRBJ1-1, with D perhaps TRBD1 (6 bases). CDR3 length: 14 residues. The germline gives CDR1 LNHDA, CDR2 SQIVND (reference sequence). V was trimmed by 1 base and J by 5 bases, leaving 11 bases between them. CDR3 DNA: TGTGCCAGTAGTATAGCGCGGGGGCCGACTGAAGCTTTCTTT. Protein sequence: CASSIARGPTEAFF.

V and J are TRBV9 and TRBJ1-1, with a possible D match to TRBD1 (6 bases). Trimming took 0 bases from V and 5 from J, leaving 11 bases between them. The CDR3 loop spans 14 amino acids. CDR1 and CDR2 (germline): SGDLS, YYNGEE. The DNA of the CDR3 is TGTGCCAGCAGCGTAGAGGGGGTAGGAACTGAAGCTTTCTTT. It yields the protein CASSVEGVGTEAFF. The complete variable domain, with remaining parts taken from reference TRBV9 and TRBJ1-1, reads DSGVTQTPKHLITATGQRVTLRCSPRSGDLSVYWYQQSLDQGLQFLIQYYNGEERAKGNILERFSAQQFPDLHSELNLSSLELGDSALYFCASSVEGVGTEAFFGQGTRLTVV.

V is TRBV6-6 and J is TRBJ1-2; no clear D gene. The germline V gene has CDR1 MNHNY and CDR2 SVGAGI (reference sequence). Between the trimmed V and J ends, which lost 5 bases and 4 bases, there was a span of 11 bases. CDR3 length: 13 amino acids. The CDR3 loop is CASSRGIPYGYTF. The CDR3, as DNA: TGTGCCAGCAGTAGAGGGATCCCCTATGGCTACACCTTC.

J is TRBJ1-5 and V is TRBV6-1, with 9 bases that match TRBD1. Trimming cost V 4 bases and J 4 bases; bases outside gene matches: 8. The germline CDR1 and CDR2 sequences are MNHNS and SASEGT. The CDR3 is 16 residues long. This chain's CDR3 is CASSAVQGAGNQPQHF. Written as DNA, the CDR3 is TGTGCCAGCAGTGCCGTACAGGGGGCTGGTAATCAGCCCCAGCATTTT.

This rearrangement joins TRBV4-1 to TRBJ2-3; tentative D call: TRBD2 (5 bases). From germline, CDR1 is MGHRA and CDR2 YSYEKL. V lost 2 bases and J lost 6, with 15 bases in between. This CDR3 comprises 15 residues. The CDR3 loop is CASSQLEADGDTQYF. The CDR3 DNA is TGCGCCAGCAGCCAACTGGAAGCGGACGGCGATACGCAGTATTTT.

The chain joins TRBV6-1 to TRBJ2-7, with TRBD1 identical over 7 bases. The trim removed 10 bases at V and 5 bases at J, leaving 14 bases unmatched. This CDR3 region has 14 residues. Germline-derived CDR1 and CDR2 are MNHNS and SASEGT. The CDR3 sequence is CATRLDRVIDEQYF. CDR3 nucleotide sequence: TGTGCCACCCGTCTCGACAGGGTGATCGACGAGCAGTACTTC.

The chain joins TRBV4-2 to TRBJ1-2; D gene ambiguous. The CDR3 runs to 17 residues. Germline V gene data show CDR1 as LGHNA and CDR2 as YNFKEQ. Trimming stripped 0 bases from V and 4 bases from J, with 18 bases between. CDR3 DNA: TGTGCCAGCAGCCAAGATCTCGAGGGCCCGGCGGTCTATGGCTACACCTTC. It specifies CASSQDLEGPAVYGYTF.

In this sample, this clone turned up a few times. The chain carries TRBV13 and TRBJ2-7; 10 bases map to TRBD1. The CDR3 loop spans 16 amino acids. Trimming took 5 bases from V and 1 from J; bases not matched to a gene: 8. Germline V lookup: CDR1 PRHDT, CDR2 FYEKMQ (reference sequence). The CDR3 loop reads CASSAFGQGGSYEQYF. Written as DNA, the CDR3 is TGTGCCAGCAGCGCCTTTGGACAGGGGGGGTCCTACGAGCAGTACTTC.

The V and J genes are TRBV28 and TRBJ1-1, with 7 positions matching TRBD1. V lost 8 bases and J lost 1; bases outside the gene matches: 13. Germline values: CDR1 MDHEN, CDR2 SYDVKM. This CDR3 is built from 16 residues. CDR3 sequence reads: CASRSLGQKPNTEAFF. The CDR3 DNA follows: TGTGCCAGCCGTTCCCTGGGACAGAAACCGAACACTGAAGCTTTCTTT.

The chain links TRBV2 to TRBJ2-1; 10 bases match TRBD2. Germline V lookup: CDR1 SNHLY, CDR2 FYNNEI. The CDR3 is 15 residues long. The V gene end was trimmed by 5 bases and the J gene end by 7 bases; junction bases not matched to a gene: 8. This CDR3 is CASSPRTSGDNEQFF. The CDR3 nucleotides read TGTGCCAGCAGTCCCCGGACTAGCGGAGATAATGAGCAGTTCTTC.

The chain carries TRBV5-6 and TRBJ2-5, with 10 bases matching TRBD1. The germline gives CDR1 SGHDT, CDR2 YYEEEE. The CDR3 loop spans 15 amino acids. The ends lost 3 bases at V and 3 bases at J; junction bases unmatched: 5. The CDR3 region has the DNA TGTGCCAGCAGCTCCGCCGGGACAGGGGAAGAGACCCAGTACTTC. Translation gives CASSSAGTGEETQYF.

This chain links TRBV19 with TRBJ1-2; 8 bases align to TRBD1. Trimming took 6 bases from V and 6 from J; bases not matched to a gene: 6. The CDR3 spans 13 residues. The germline V gene has CDR1 LNHDA and CDR2 SQIVND (reference sequence). CDR3 loop: CASSVTGGDGYTF. CDR3 nucleotide sequence: TGTGCCAGTAGCGTTACAGGGGGTGATGGCTACACCTTC.

The CDR3 DNA sequence: TGTGCCAGCAGCCCGGGAATCGGGGGAGCAGATACGCAGTATTTT. It specifies CASSPGIGGADTQYF. The chain links TRBV13 to TRBJ2-3; TRBD2 might be the D (6 bases). Germline V lookup: CDR1 PRHDT, CDR2 FYEKMQ (reference sequence). Trimming took 5 bases from V and 4 from J, leaving 16 bases between them. This CDR3 is 15 amino acids long.

This clone was counted a few times. This chain joins TRBV7-2 and TRBJ1-2; unclear D gene. The CDR3 length is 14 residues. Germline V gene sequence: CDR1 SGHTA, CDR2 FQGNSA. V lost 6 bases to trimming and J lost 1 base, with 12 bases between them. The CDR3 bases are TGTGCCAGCAGTGCAGAGAGGAATAACTATGGCTACACCTTC. It yields the protein CASSAERNNYGYTF.

The rearrangement uses TRBV5-5 and TRBJ2-5; 9 nucleotides match TRBD2. The CDR3 covers 15 residues. The germline V gene encodes CDR1 SGHKS and CDR2 YYEKEE (reference sequence). J gave up 5 bases and V 2 bases, and 7 bases lay outside the gene matches. The CDR3: CASSFGRGGSETQYF. The CDR3 coding sequence is TGTGCCAGCAGCTTTGGGCGGGGGGGCTCGGAGACCCAGTACTTC.

This clone appeared a few times. The CDR3 here is CATSIGGSSVSEQFF. The CDR3 bases are TGTGCCACCAGCATAGGCGGCAGTTCGGTTAGTGAGCAGTTCTTC. The gene calls are TRBV15 and TRBJ2-1; D ambiguous. Germline V gene sequence: CDR1 LNHNV, CDR2 YYDKDF (reference sequence). The CDR3 consists of 15 residues. Trimming stripped 4 bases from V and 9 bases from J, with 19 bases between.

The J gene is TRBJ2-7, the V gene TRBV7-2; 8 bases line up with TRBD2. Per germline, CDR1 SGHTA and CDR2 FQGNSA. The CDR3 is made up of 14 amino acids. V dropped 5 bases and J dropped 3; count of bases not matched to a gene: 6. The CDR3 nucleotides read TGTGCCAGCAGCCCGGTAGCGGGGATCTACGAGCAGTACTTC. Residues: CASSPVAGIYEQYF.